The TCR beta chain described here comes from a study of spatial heterogeneity in lung cancer. Broader study findings: In blood, ubiquitous expanded tumor TCRs appeared more at resection than follow-up.

Time point here: sample taken at primary tumor resection. Whole RNA obtained from tumor, nontumor lung or frozen PBMC underwent sequencing without sorting. There were approximately 69 donors, all of them untreated patients with early-stage non-small cell lung cancer. TCRdb reanalysed the 5' RACE reads using MiXCR and keeps one entry per CDR3 protein. The top ten hold 24% of the sample, which has fewer than 12,000 distinct CDR3 sequences, around 9.4% seen once. The germline gives CDR1 MNHEY, CDR2 SVGEGT. The CDR3 totals 15 residues. Trimming pared 6 bases from V and 3 bases from J, leaving 18 bases between. This clonotype is deemed medium-sized. The target antigen is unknown.

This specimen was PBMCs, taken at surgery. This rearrangement joins TRBV6-2 or TRBV6-3 to TRBJ2-7; possibly TRBD1 for D (6 bases). The sequence was obtained from a male donor with early-stage non-small cell lung cancer. CDR3 sequence (DNA): TGTGCCAGCAGCCCCCTAGGCAGGGGATTCTACGAGCAGTACTTC. Translated, it gives CASSPLGRGFYEQYF.